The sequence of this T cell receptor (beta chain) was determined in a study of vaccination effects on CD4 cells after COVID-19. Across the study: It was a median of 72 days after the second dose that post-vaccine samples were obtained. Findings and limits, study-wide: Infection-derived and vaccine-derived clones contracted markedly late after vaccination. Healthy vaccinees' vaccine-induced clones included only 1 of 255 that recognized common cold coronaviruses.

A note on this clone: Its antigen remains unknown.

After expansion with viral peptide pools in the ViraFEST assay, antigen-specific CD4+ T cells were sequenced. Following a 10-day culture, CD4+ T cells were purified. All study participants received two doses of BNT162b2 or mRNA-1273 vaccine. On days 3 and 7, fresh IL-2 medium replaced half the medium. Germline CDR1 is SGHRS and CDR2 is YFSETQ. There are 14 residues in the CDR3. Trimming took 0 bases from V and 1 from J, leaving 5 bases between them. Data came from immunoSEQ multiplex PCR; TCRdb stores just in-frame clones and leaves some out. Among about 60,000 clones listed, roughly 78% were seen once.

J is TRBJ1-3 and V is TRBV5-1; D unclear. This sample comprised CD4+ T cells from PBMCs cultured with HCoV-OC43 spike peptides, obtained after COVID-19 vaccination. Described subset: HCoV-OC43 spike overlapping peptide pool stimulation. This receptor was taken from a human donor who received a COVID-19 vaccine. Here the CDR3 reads CASSLEQSGNTIYF. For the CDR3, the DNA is TGCGCCAGCAGCTTGGAACAGTCTGGAAACACCATATATTTT.